One sample yielded the 19 T cell receptor beta chains listed below, sequenced in a study of blood T cell repertoires in COVID-19 (dated by TCRdb to the early 2020s). Libraries were prepared through the immunoSEQ multiplex PCR assay. TCRdb mirrors the immuneACCESS table, restricted to in-frame sequences. Some clones are absent from its copies; in checked studies, under half trace to an unresolved V gene, and the reason for the others is unknown. A total of around 150,000 clones appear in this sample, roughly four fifths of them only once. 4.5% of the sample comes from the top ten. What was sequenced was peripheral blood. Receptors were obtained from a woman of 80 years or more with active or convalescent COVID-19.

The chain carries TRBV30 and TRBJ1-2; 9 nucleotides line up with TRBD1. CDR1 and CDR2 from the germline V gene are GTSNPN and SVGIG (reference sequence). The CDR3 length is 12 residues. CDR3 nucleotide sequence: TGTACCCTTGGACAGGGGCATGGTGGCTACACCTTC. Encoded protein: CTLGQGHGGYTF.

The genes are TRBV6-5 and TRBJ2-7; 10 bases are a match to TRBD1. The germline gives CDR1 MNHEY, CDR2 SVGAGI. The CDR3 is 14 residues long. V gave up 7 bases and J gave up 0 bases; unmatched junction bases: 3. CDR3 sequence (DNA): TGTGCCAGCAAGACAGGGGGCGTCTCCTACGAGCAGTACTTC. Residues: CASKTGGVSYEQYF.

The chain combines TRBV5-1 with TRBJ1-1; no clear D gene. The CDR3 covers 13 residues. Germline V lookup: CDR1 SGHRS, CDR2 YFSETQ. V was cut by 0 bases and J by 6 bases, with 9 bases left in between. The CDR3 coding sequence is TGCGCCAGCAGCTTGGCCGCGGGGTCTGAAGCTTTCTTT. It encodes CASSLAAGSEAFF.

The gene calls are TRBV18 and TRBJ2-7; 8 nucleotides align to TRBD1. The CDR3 is made up of 14 amino acids. Germline V gene lookup returns CDR1 KGHSH and CDR2 LQKENI. V shed 3 bases and J 3 bases; nucleotides not matched to a gene: 4. The CDR3 bases are TGTGCCAGCTCACCCCCGGACAGGGTCTACGAGCAGTACTTC. Protein: CASSPPDRVYEQYF.

V is TRBV28 and J is TRBJ1-5, with TRBD1 matching 11 bases. The V gene end was trimmed by 6 bases and the J gene end by 6 bases; junction bases not matched to a gene: 7. The CDR3 consists of 15 residues. Per germline, CDR1 MDHEN and CDR2 SYDVKM. The chain's CDR3 is CASSRDRGTGQPQHF. CDR3 coding DNA: TGTGCCAGCAGCCGGGACAGGGGGACGGGTCAGCCCCAGCATTTT.

A few counts support this clone. This chain connects TRBV14 to TRBJ2-5; 7 bases align to TRBD2. Germline V CDR1 and CDR2: SGHDN, FVKESK. The CDR3 runs 17 residues. Trimming took 0 bases from V and 5 from J; bases not matched to a gene: 12. Written as DNA, the CDR3 is TGTGCCAGCAGCCAAGATCCCCCGGGGGGAAGGAGGGAGACCCAGTACTTC. Its translation is CASSQDPPGGRRETQYF.

The chain has TRBV18 and TRBJ1-1; 7 positions agree with TRBD1. With V trimmed by 3 bases and J by 7 bases, 5 bases remained unmatched. In germline, CDR1 is KGHSH, CDR2 LQKENI. The CDR3 length is 13 residues. This chain's CDR3 is CASSPLTGVEAFF. The CDR3 coding sequence is TGTGCCAGCTCACCCTTAACAGGGGTTGAAGCTTTCTTT.

The rearrangement uses TRBV28 and TRBJ2-7; unclear D gene. Germline CDR1 MDHEN, CDR2 SYDVKM. Trimming shortened V by 6 bases and J by 9 bases, and 18 bases separated the two germline ends. The CDR3 extends over 13 amino acids. This CDR3 reads CASSPVSLTGQYF. DNA of the CDR3: TGTGCCAGCAGCCCCGTGTCTCTCACGGGGCAGTACTTC.

The chain is built from TRBV7-8 and TRBJ1-6; a weak D match, TRBD1 (5 bases). CDR1 is SGHVS and CDR2 is FQNEAQ in the germline V gene. The V end lost 1 base, the J end lost 11 bases, and 12 bases lay between the germline ends. The CDR3 totals 14 residues. The CDR3 spells CASSLGEGLAPLHF. In DNA form, the CDR3 reads TGTGCCAGCAGCTTAGGGGAGGGGCTGGCACCCCTCCACTTT.

The CDR3, as DNA: TGTGCCAGCAGTTACTTTGGCAGGGGAGTCATTTCCAATCAGCCCCAGCATTTT. Amino acids: CASSYFGRGVISNQPQHF. This chain joins TRBV6-2 or TRBV6-3 and TRBJ1-5; D is perhaps TRBD1 (6 bases). CDR3 length: 18 residues. The V gene lost 1 base and the J gene lost 3 bases, with 19 bases spanning the gap. Germline V CDR1 and CDR2: MNHEY, SVGEGT.

V and J are TRBV6-6 and TRBJ1-2, with 9 bases aligning to TRBD1. This CDR3 is 19 amino acids long. Germline V CDR1 and CDR2: MNHNY, SVGAGI (reference sequence). V dropped 7 bases and J dropped 3; count of bases not matched to a gene: 21. CDR3 in DNA: TGTGCCAGCAATCGACAGGGGGTTTCTTTAGGTGGGAACGACTATGGCTACACCTTC. Amino acids: CASNRQGVSLGGNDYGYTF.

This clone was counted many times. This chain joins TRBV19 and TRBJ1-1; D uncertain. CDR3 size: 14 residues. With 4 bases removed from V and 1 base from J, the gap between germline ends came to 10 bases. CDR1 is LNHDA and CDR2 is SQIVND in the germline V gene (reference sequence). The CDR3 region has the DNA TGTGCCAGTAGTAGGACTGCGAGGAACACTGAAGCTTTCTTT. It yields the protein CASSRTARNTEAFF.

This chain connects TRBV6-5 to TRBJ2-3; 7 nucleotides line up with TRBD1. Germline loops: CDR1 MNHEY, CDR2 SVGAGI. V lost 5 bases and J lost 4; bases outside the gene matches: 9. This CDR3 is 15 amino acids long. The CDR3 is CASSRGGFDADTQYF. For the CDR3, the DNA is TGTGCCAGCAGTCGAGGGGGCTTTGACGCAGATACGCAGTATTTT.

The rearrangement uses TRBV14 and TRBJ1-3, with 8 bases identical to TRBD1. The CDR3 runs 20 residues. The V segment lost 2 bases and the J segment 0 bases; nucleotides outside the gene matches: 15. Germline values: CDR1 SGHDN, CDR2 FVKESK. As DNA, the CDR3 is TGTGCCAGCAGCCAAACTCGACAGGGGTTTCTCCCCAACTCTGGAAACACCATATATTTT. Amino acid sequence: CASSQTRQGFLPNSGNTIYF. Supplemented by reference TRBV14 and TRBJ1-3, the full variable domain reads EAGVTQFPSHSVIEKGQTVTLRCDPISGHDNLYWYRRVMGKEIKFLLHFVKESKQDESGMPNNRFLAERTGGTYSTLKVQPAELEDSGVYFCASSQTRQGFLPNSGNTIYFGEGSWLTVV.

V gene TRBV28 combines with J gene TRBJ1-2; TRBD1 matches 11 bases. Germline V gene data show CDR1 as MDHEN and CDR2 as SYDVKM. Unmatched junction bases numbered 14, after V lost 7 bases and J lost 4 bases. This CDR3 spans 17 amino acids. The CDR3 reads CASNTNLGTGGRYGYTF. The DNA of the CDR3 is TGTGCCAGCAACACGAACCTAGGGACAGGGGGTCGCTATGGCTACACCTTC.

This chain uses TRBV30 with TRBJ1-3; D unclear. Per germline, CDR1 GTSNPN and CDR2 SVGIG (reference sequence). This CDR3 region has 13 residues. V lost 2 bases and J lost 4, with 9 bases in between. The CDR3 is CAWSFVFGNTIYF. In nucleotides, the CDR3 is TGTGCCTGGAGTTTCGTATTCGGAAACACCATATATTTT.

This clone was observed at least ten times. V is TRBV10-2 and J is TRBJ2-2, with a weak D call TRBD1 (7 bases). CDR1 WSHSY and CDR2 SAAADI come from the germline V gene. Trimming removed 2 bases from V and 3 bases from J, with 10 bases in between. The CDR3 covers 15 residues. CDR3 sequence (DNA): TGCGCCAGCAGTGAGGACAGGGAGGACACCGGGGAGCTGTTTTTT. Translating it yields CASSEDREDTGELFF.

The V and J genes are TRBV7-2 and TRBJ2-3; 8 bases map to TRBD2. The germline gives CDR1 SGHTA, CDR2 FQGNSA. V lost 1 base to trimming and J lost 6 bases; unmatched junction nucleotides: 9. This CDR3 comprises 16 residues. This CDR3 is CASSLGTSTVWDTQYF. The CDR3 DNA reads as TGTGCCAGCAGCTTAGGGACTAGCACGGTGTGGGATACGCAGTATTTT. Supplemented by reference TRBV7-2 and TRBJ2-3, the full variable domain reads GAGVSQSPSNKVTEKGKDVELRCDPISGHTALYWYRQSLGQGLEFLIYFQGNSAPDKSGLPSDRFSAERTGGSVSTLTIQRTQQEDSAVYLCASSLGTSTVWDTQYFGPGTRLTVL.

The J gene is TRBJ2-7, the V gene TRBV7-2, with D possibly matching TRBD1 (6 bases). CDR1 and CDR2 from the germline V gene are SGHTA and FQGNSA. The CDR3 runs to 17 residues. V lost 4 bases to trimming and J lost 1 base, with 20 bases between them. The CDR3 nucleotides are TGTGCCAGCAGCTCCACCCCCTTGACAGGTTCTTCCTACGAGCAGTACTTC. This translates into CASSSTPLTGSSYEQYF.